Below, 22 T cell receptor beta chains from the same sample are listed, as sequenced in a study of tissue T cells after allogeneic stem cell transplantation. Profiled with immunoSEQ multiplex PCR; TCRdb holds only in-frame clones, not every one. The table includes about 50,000 clones, around 69% detected once. Sequenced sample: sorted cells pooled from one or two spleens. These receptor sequences come from a pool of C57BL/6 mice in good health.

Points on this clone: Gene names denote mouse genes. The CDR3 end lies 1 residue beyond the end of the read and is filled in from the germline J gene. The chain recombines TRBV19 with TRBJ2-5; possibly TRBD1 for D (7 bases). The CDR3 has 13 amino acids. With 6 bases removed from V and 1 base from J, the gap between germline ends came to 9 bases. Germline assignment: CDR1 FNHDT and CDR2 SITEND (reference sequence). The CDR3 region is CASTRGDQDTQYF. CDR3 bases read: TGTGCCAGCACCAGGGGGGACCAAGACACCCAGTAC.

A note on this clone: These gene names are mouse names. The read gets to within 1 residue of the CDR3 end, and the germline J gene fills in the rest. J is TRBJ1-1 and V is TRBV2; the D is unclear. Trimming cost V 4 bases and J 3 bases, with 6 bases left between them. The CDR3 extends over 12 amino acids. The germline gives CDR1 LGHNA, CDR2 YSYQKL. The sequenced CDR3 bases are TGTGCCAGCAGCCGACTCCACACAGAAGTCTTC. It codes for CASSRLHTEVF. The CDR3 as a whole reads CASSRLHTEVFF.

Notes on this clone: Gene names and germline refer to mouse. This CDR3 is CASGDGEGGTLYF. CDR3 DNA, as far as it was read: TGTGCCAGCGGTGATGGGGAGGGTGGCACCTTGTAC. This sequence joins TRBV13-2 and TRBJ2-4, with unresolved D. Read data end 1 residue before the CDR3 end; the end is taken from the germline J gene. Germline CDR1 and CDR2: NNHNN and SYGAGS (reference sequence). Trimming shortened V by 0 bases and J by 8 bases, and 10 bases separated the two germline ends. The CDR3 runs to 13 residues.

Comment on this clone: Gene names refer to mouse genes. The DNA read from the CDR3 is TGCACCTGCAGTGGGGACTGGGGGGAAGAACAGTAC. Its translation: CTCSGDWGEEQY. The complete CDR3 sequence is CTCSGDWGEEQYF. The chain carries TRBV1 and TRBJ2-7; 12 nucleotides match TRBD2. The read comes to an end 1 residue before the CDR3 does, leaving the germline J gene to fill in the end. Germline V gives CDR1 NSQYPW, CDR2 LRSPGD (reference sequence). The J segment lost 7 bases and the V segment lost 4 bases, leaving 2 bases of the junction unmatched. The CDR3 runs to 13 residues. Looking up the rest from reference TRBV1 and TRBJ2-7 gives the full variable domain: VTLLEQNPRWRLVPRGQAVNLRCILKNSQYPWMSWYQQDLQKQLQWLFTLRSPGDKEVKSLPGADYLATRVTDTELRLQVANMSQGRTLYCTCSGDWGEEQYFGPGTRLTVL.

Note on this clone: All gene names here are mouse names. Read coverage stops 1 residue before the CDR3 terminus; the germline J gene supplies the remainder. V is TRBV20 and J is TRBJ2-7, with a tentative D call TRBD1 (6 bases). The CDR3 runs 12 residues. The ends were cut back, 1 base at V and 6 bases at J, with 10 bases in the middle. Germline loops: CDR1 GFQATS, CDR2 STVNSAI. Incomplete CDR3 DNA: TGTGGTGCTAGGGGGACAGCTCGTGAACAGTAC. Its translation: CGARGTAREQY. The CDR3 in full is CGARGTAREQYF.

A word on this clone: Germline and genes here are mouse. The read ends 1 residue early relative to the CDR3; the germline J gene fills the gap. The chain links TRBV12-1 to TRBJ2-7; 10 bases map to TRBD2. V lost 4 bases to trimming and J lost 4 bases; unmatched junction nucleotides: 6. Germline V CDR1 and CDR2: SGHSN, HYEKVE. The CDR3 has 14 amino acids. Partial CDR3 DNA: TGTGCCAGCTCACTGGGACTGGGGACTTATGAACAGTAC. This gives the protein CASSLGLGTYEQY. The full CDR3 protein reads CASSLGLGTYEQYF.

This clone has more than one count but fewer than ten. The genes and germline here are from mouse. The read terminates 1 residue ahead of where the CDR3 ends, so the germline J gene completes it. The chain couples TRBV2 to TRBJ1-5; D is unresolved. CDR3 length: 12 residues. CDR1 is LGHNA, CDR2 YSYQKL, per germline. V was shortened by 4 bases and J by 4 bases, with 5 bases between the two germline ends. The chain's CDR3 is CASSPGNQAPLF. The sequenced part of the CDR3 DNA is TGTGCCAGCAGCCCGGGGAACCAGGCTCCGCTT. Combining the CDR3 with reference TRBV2 and TRBJ1-5 gives the whole variable domain DPKIIQKPKYLVAVTGSEKILICEQYLGHNAMYWYRQSAKKPLEFMFSYSYQKLMDNQTASSRFQPQSSKKNHLDLQITALKPDDSATYFCASSPGNQAPLFGEGTRLSVL.

About this clone: These gene names are mouse names. The CDR3 end falls 1 residue outside the read, so it is completed with the germline J gene. The rearrangement uses TRBV17 and TRBJ1-4, with 8 nucleotides matching TRBD1. Germline assignment: CDR1 MNHDT and CDR2 YYDKIL. There are 14 residues in the CDR3. The V and J ends lost 8 bases and 1 base, in that order; junction bases with no gene match: 3. The DNA read from the CDR3 is TGTGCTAGCGCCACAGGGGGTTCCAACGAAAGATTATTT. Translated, it gives CASATGGSNERLF. The entire CDR3 is CASATGGSNERLFF.

In its sample, this clone was seen a few times. Here the gene names and germline are mouse. The DNA ends 1 residue before the CDR3 does, and the rest of the CDR3 is filled in from the germline J gene. The chain carries TRBV19 and TRBJ2-3; a weak D match, TRBD1 (5 bases). Germline V lookup: CDR1 FNHDT, CDR2 SITEND (reference sequence). V lost 5 bases to trimming and J lost 0 bases, with 10 bases between them. This CDR3 region has 14 residues. The CDR3 spells CASSLDSSAETLYF. The sequenced part of the CDR3 DNA is TGTGCCAGCAGCCTCGACAGTAGTGCAGAAACGCTGTAT.

This clone turned up a few times. Each gene name is a mouse one. The read is 1 residue too short to cover the CDR3 end, so that end is filled in from the germline J gene. V gene TRBV16 combines with J gene TRBJ1-5, with 8 bases lining up with TRBD1. Per germline, CDR1 SGHSA and CDR2 FRNQAP. The trim removed 1 base at V and 2 bases at J, leaving 4 bases unmatched. The CDR3 is 16 residues long. The sequenced part of the CDR3 DNA is TGTGCAAGCAGCTTAGCCCTCAGGGGGCACAACCAGGCTCCGCTT. This sequence encodes CASSLALRGHNQAPL. In full, the CDR3 reads CASSLALRGHNQAPLF.

Concerning this clone itself: Genes and germline come from the mouse. The read terminates 1 residue ahead of where the CDR3 ends, so the germline J gene completes it. The chain combines TRBV5 with TRBJ2-2, with 10 bases aligning to TRBD1. The germline gives CDR1 LGHNA, CDR2 YNLKQL (reference sequence). Losses at the gene ends were 3 bases for V and 6 bases for J; bases not matched to a gene: 4. This CDR3 has 15 residues. This chain's CDR3 is CASSQPGQGSGQLYF. The CDR3 DNA, read in part, is TGTGCCAGCAGCCAGCCGGGACAGGGGTCCGGGCAGCTCTAC.

In this sample, this clone turned up a few times. Any gene name here is a mouse gene name. CDR3 DNA (partial): TGTGCCAGCTCTCCGGACAGGGGGCCCTCCTATGAACAGTAC. It codes for CASSPDRGPSYEQY. The CDR3 as a whole reads CASSPDRGPSYEQYF. This chain connects TRBV12-2 to TRBJ2-7, with 11 bases aligning to TRBD1. The read stops 1 residue short of the end of the CDR3; the missing end is completed from the germline J gene. V shed 2 bases, J shed 0 bases, and the junction held 2 bases outside the gene matches. The CDR3 loop spans 15 amino acids. Germline V gene data show CDR1 as SGHLS and CDR2 as HYDKME.

Comments on this clone: The gene names given are mouse names. Read coverage stops 1 residue before the CDR3 terminus; the germline J gene supplies the remainder. The chain employs TRBV16 and TRBJ1-2, with D uncertain. Germline V lookup: CDR1 SGHSA, CDR2 FRNQAP. This CDR3 has 13 amino acids. V lost 0 bases, J lost 0 bases, and 2 bases lay in between. Here the CDR3 reads CASSLEANSDYTF. The CDR3 bases that were read are TGTGCAAGCAGCTTAGAGGCAAACTCCGACTACACC.

This clone has more than one count but fewer than ten. Gene names follow the mouse nomenclature. The read ends 1 residue before the CDR3 terminus; that terminus is restored from the germline J gene. The chain has TRBV13-1 and TRBJ2-7; TRBD2 matches at 8 bases. There are 14 residues in the CDR3. Germline-derived CDR1 and CDR2 are NSHNY and SYGAGN. Unmatched junction bases numbered 4, after V lost 0 bases and J lost 5 bases. The CDR3 region is CASSDAGGRHEQYF. The DNA read from the CDR3 is TGTGCCAGCAGTGATGCGGGGGGGCGCCATGAACAGTAC.

A remark on this clone: Gene names and germline refer to mouse. CDR3 bases read: TGCACCTGCAGTGCAGACAGCGAACAGTAC. It is translated as CTCSADSEQY. The full CDR3 is CTCSADSEQYF. The V call is TRBV1, the J call TRBJ2-7; D call uncertain. The read comes to an end 1 residue before the CDR3 does, leaving the germline J gene to fill in the end. The germline V and J ends were trimmed by 0 bases and 7 bases, with 4 bases remaining between them. Germline V gene data show CDR1 as NSQYPW and CDR2 as LRSPGD (reference sequence). The CDR3 length is 11 residues.

Points on this clone: Mouse gene names and germline throughout. Read sequence stops 1 residue before the CDR3 end, and the germline J gene provides the missing end. The chain links TRBV13-3 to TRBJ2-7, with 8 nucleotides matching TRBD2. CDR1 NNHDY and CDR2 SYVADS come from the germline V gene. Losses at the gene ends were 2 bases for V and 3 bases for J; bases not matched to a gene: 7. This CDR3 is built from 15 residues. The covered CDR3 bases are TGTGCCAGCAGTGAAGGGCTGGGGGGTCTCTATGAACAGTAC. Encoded protein: CASSEGLGGLYEQY. The whole CDR3 protein is CASSEGLGGLYEQYF.

Note on this clone: The gene names given are mouse names. The read gets to within 1 residue of the CDR3 end, and the germline J gene fills in the rest. The chain combines TRBV17 with TRBJ2-2; TRBD2 matches at 9 bases. The trim removed 7 bases at V and 3 bases at J, leaving 3 bases unmatched. The CDR3 length is 14 residues. Germline assignment: CDR1 MNHDT and CDR2 YYDKIL. The CDR3 spells CASTDWGYTGQLYF. CDR3 bases read: TGTGCTAGCACCGACTGGGGGTACACCGGGCAGCTCTAC.

Worth noting for this clone: Gene labels here are mouse ones. The missing CDR3 end, 1 residue past where the read stops, is filled in from the germline J gene. The genes are TRBV31 and TRBJ1-1, with D possibly TRBD1 on 6 matching bases. Per the germline V gene, CDR1 is GKSSPN and CDR2 is SITVG. The V end lost 1 base, the J end lost 5 bases, and 11 bases lay between the germline ends. There are 13 residues in the CDR3. The covered CDR3 bases are TGTGCCTGGAGTCCCAGGGGTGGAACAGAAGTCTTC. Its protein product is CAWSPRGGTEVF. The entire CDR3 protein reads CAWSPRGGTEVFF.

Notes on this clone: Here the gene names and germline are mouse. CDR3 protein: CASSANANTEVFF. CDR3 bases read: TGTGCCAGCAGTGCAAATGCAAACACAGAAGTCTTC. The chain joins TRBV13-3 to TRBJ1-1; D is ambiguous. From the germline J gene comes the end of the CDR3, since the read stops 1 residue before it. This CDR3 contains 13 residues. The germline V gene has CDR1 NNHDY and CDR2 SYVADS. Trimming left V 3 bases short and J 0 bases short, with 6 bases between.

With regard to this clone: The listed genes are named as in mouse. Read data end 1 residue before the CDR3 end; the end is taken from the germline J gene. The genes are TRBV2 and TRBJ1-4, with 10 positions matching TRBD1. Trimming at V came to 0 bases and at J to 6 bases, leaving 1 base not matched to a gene. The CDR3 sequence is 15 residues long. Germline V gives CDR1 LGHNA, CDR2 YSYQKL. The CDR3: CASSQDGTGDERLFF. CDR3 DNA (partial): TGTGCCAGCAGCCAAGACGGGACAGGGGACGAAAGATTATTT.

A note on this clone: These gene names are mouse names. Read data end 1 residue before the CDR3 end; the end is taken from the germline J gene. The chain uses TRBV3 and TRBJ2-7; 9 nucleotides agree with TRBD2. Trimming at V came to 4 bases and at J to 0 bases, leaving 7 bases not matched to a gene. The CDR3 loop spans 16 amino acids. Germline V gives CDR1 SNHLY, CDR2 FYNGKV (reference sequence). Here the CDR3 reads CASSSYWGVSSYEQYF. The CDR3 DNA, read in part, is TGTGCCAGCAGCTCCTACTGGGGGGTCAGCTCCTATGAACAGTAC.

As to this clone: The gene names here belong to mouse. The read terminates 1 residue ahead of where the CDR3 ends, so the germline J gene completes it. V is TRBV29 and J is TRBJ2-7, with TRBD2 identical over 9 bases. V trimming: 6 bases; J trimming: 3 bases; junction bases outside the gene matches: 3. CDR3 size: 13 residues. The germline CDR1 and CDR2 sequences are MSHET and SYDVDS. The DNA read from the CDR3 is TGTGCTAGCAGCATGGACTGGGGCTATGAACAGTAC. Translated, it gives CASSMDWGYEQY. The whole CDR3 protein reads CASSMDWGYEQYF. The variable domain in full, completed from reference TRBV29 and TRBJ2-7, reads DMKVTQMPRYLIKRMGENVLLECGQDMSHETMYWYRQDPGLGLQLIYISYDVDSNSEGDIPKGYRVSRKKREHFSLILDSAKTNQTSVYFCASSMDWGYEQYFGPGTRLTVL.